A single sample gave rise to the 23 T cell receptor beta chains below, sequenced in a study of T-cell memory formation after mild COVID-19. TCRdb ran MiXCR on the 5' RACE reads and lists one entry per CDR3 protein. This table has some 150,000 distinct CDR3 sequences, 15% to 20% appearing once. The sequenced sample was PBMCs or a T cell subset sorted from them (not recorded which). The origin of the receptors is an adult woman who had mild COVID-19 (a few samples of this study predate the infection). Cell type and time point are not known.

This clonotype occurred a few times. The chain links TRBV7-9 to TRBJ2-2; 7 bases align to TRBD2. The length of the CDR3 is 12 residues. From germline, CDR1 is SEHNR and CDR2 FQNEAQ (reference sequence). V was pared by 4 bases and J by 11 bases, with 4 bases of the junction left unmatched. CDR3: CASSWDYGELFF. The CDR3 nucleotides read TGTGCCAGCAGCTGGGACTATGGAGAGCTGTTTTTT. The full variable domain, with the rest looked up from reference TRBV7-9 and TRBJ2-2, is DTGVSQNPRHKITKRGQNVTFRCDPISEHNRLYWYRQTLGQGPEFLTYFQNEAQLEKSRLLSDRFSAERPKGSFSTLEIQRTEQGDSAMYLCASSWDYGELFFGEGSRLTVL.

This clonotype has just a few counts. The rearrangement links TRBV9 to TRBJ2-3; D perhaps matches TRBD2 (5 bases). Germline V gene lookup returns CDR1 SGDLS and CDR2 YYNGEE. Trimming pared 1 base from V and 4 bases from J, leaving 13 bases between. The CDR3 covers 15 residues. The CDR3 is CASSVQDSTPDTQYF. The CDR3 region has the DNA TGTGCCAGCAGCGTACAGGACTCAACTCCAGATACGCAGTATTTT.

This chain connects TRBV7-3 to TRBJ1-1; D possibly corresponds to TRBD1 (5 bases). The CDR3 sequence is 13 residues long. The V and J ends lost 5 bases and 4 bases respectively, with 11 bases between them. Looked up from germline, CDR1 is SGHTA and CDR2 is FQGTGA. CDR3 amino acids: CASSRAGGTEAFF. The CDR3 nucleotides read TGTGCCAGCAGCAGGGCGGGGGGCACTGAAGCTTTCTTT.

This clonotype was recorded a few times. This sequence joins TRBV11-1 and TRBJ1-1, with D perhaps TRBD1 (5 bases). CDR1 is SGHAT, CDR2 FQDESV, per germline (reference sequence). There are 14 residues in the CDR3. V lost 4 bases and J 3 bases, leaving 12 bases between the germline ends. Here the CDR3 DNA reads TGTGCCAGCAGCTCACCTGACAGCTACACTGAAGCTTTCTTT. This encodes CASSSPDSYTEAFF.

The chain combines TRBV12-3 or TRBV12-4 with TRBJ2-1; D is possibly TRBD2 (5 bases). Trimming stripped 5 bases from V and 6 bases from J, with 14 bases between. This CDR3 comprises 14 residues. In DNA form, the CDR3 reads TGTGCCAGCAGTACTAGGACGGGTCCCAATGAGCAGTTCTTC. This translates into CASSTRTGPNEQFF.

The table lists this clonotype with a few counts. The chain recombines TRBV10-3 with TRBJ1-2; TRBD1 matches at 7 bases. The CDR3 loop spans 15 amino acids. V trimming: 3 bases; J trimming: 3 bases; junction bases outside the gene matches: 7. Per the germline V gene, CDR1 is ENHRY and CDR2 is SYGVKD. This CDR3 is CAISDVRGLHYGYTF. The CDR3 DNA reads TGTGCCATCAGTGATGTGAGGGGGCTTCACTATGGCTACACCTTC.

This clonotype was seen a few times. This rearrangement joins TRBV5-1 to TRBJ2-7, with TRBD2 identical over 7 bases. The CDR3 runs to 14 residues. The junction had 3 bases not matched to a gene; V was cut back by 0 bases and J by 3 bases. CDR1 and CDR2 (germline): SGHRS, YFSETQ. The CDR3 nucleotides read TGCGCCAGCAGCTTGGACGGCGGGAGCTACGAGCAGTACTTC. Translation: CASSLDGGSYEQYF.

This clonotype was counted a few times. The DNA of the CDR3 is TGTGCCAGCAGTTCCGGGGGGCAAAACTATGGCTACACCTTC. It codes for CASSSGGQNYGYTF. This chain uses TRBV27 with TRBJ1-2; D possibly corresponds to TRBD1 (6 bases). The germline V gene has CDR1 MNHEY and CDR2 SMNVEV (reference sequence). This CDR3 is built from 14 residues. The V gene lost 4 bases and the J gene lost 2 bases, with 11 bases spanning the gap.

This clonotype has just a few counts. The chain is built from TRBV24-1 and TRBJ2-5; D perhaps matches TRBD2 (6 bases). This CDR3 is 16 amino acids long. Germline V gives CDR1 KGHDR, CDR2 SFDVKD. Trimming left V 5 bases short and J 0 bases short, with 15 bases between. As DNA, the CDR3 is TGTGCCACCAGTGTCGGCGGGAAGGGGTACCAAGAGACCCAGTACTTC. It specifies CATSVGGKGYQETQYF.

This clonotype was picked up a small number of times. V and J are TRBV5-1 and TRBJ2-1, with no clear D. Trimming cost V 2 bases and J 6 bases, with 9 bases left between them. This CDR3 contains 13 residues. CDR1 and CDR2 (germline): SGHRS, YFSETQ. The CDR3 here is CASSLTDVNEQFF. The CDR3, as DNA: TGCGCCAGCAGCTTAACGGACGTCAATGAGCAGTTCTTC.

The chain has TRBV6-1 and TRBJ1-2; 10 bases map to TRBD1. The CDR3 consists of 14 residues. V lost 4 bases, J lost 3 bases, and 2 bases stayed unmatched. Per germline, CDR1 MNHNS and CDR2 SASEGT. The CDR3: CASSGGTGDYGYTF. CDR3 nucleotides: TGTGCCAGCAGTGGGGGGACAGGGGACTATGGCTACACCTTC.

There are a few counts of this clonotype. In DNA, the CDR3 is TGCAGCGTTGTCAGGGACTCCTACGAGCAGTACTTC. Its protein is CSVVRDSYEQYF. The V gene is TRBV29-1, the J gene TRBJ2-7, with D possibly being TRBD1 (5 bases). The CDR3 is 12 residues long. Germline loops: CDR1 SQVTM, CDR2 ANQGSEA. Trimming took off 4 bases at V and 0 bases at J, with 7 bases between the two ends.

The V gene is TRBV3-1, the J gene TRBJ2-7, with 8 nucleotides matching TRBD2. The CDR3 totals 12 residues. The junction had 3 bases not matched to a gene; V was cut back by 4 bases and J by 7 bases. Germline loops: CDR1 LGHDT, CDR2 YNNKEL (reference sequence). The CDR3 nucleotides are TGTGCCAGCAGCCTTCTAGCGGGTGAGCAGTACTTC. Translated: CASSLLAGEQYF.

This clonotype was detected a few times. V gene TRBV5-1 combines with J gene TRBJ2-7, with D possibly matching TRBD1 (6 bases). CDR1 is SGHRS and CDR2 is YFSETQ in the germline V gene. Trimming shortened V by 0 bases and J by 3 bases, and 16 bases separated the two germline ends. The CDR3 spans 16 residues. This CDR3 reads CASSLDEWTDLYEQYF. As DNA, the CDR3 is TGCGCCAGCAGCTTGGATGAGTGGACAGACCTCTACGAGCAGTACTTC.

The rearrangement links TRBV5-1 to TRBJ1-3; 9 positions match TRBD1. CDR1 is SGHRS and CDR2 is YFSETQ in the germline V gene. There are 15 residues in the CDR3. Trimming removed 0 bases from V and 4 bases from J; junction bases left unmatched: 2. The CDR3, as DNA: TGCGCCAGCAGCTTGGGGACAGGGGACGGAAACACCATATATTTT. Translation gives CASSLGTGDGNTIYF.

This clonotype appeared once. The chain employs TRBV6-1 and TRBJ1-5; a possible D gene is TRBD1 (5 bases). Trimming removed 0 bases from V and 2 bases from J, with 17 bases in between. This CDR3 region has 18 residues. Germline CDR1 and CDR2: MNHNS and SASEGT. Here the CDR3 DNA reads TGTGCCAGCAGTGAAGCGCTTCTTGGGGGAGCGGGCAATCAGCCCCAGCATTTT. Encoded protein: CASSEALLGGAGNQPQHF.

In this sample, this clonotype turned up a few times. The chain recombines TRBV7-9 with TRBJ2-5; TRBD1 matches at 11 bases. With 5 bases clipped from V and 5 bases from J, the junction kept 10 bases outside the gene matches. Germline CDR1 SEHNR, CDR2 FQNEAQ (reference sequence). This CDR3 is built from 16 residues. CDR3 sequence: CASSPQDRGRRETQYF. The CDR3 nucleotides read TGTGCCAGCAGCCCTCAGGACAGGGGGCGCCGGGAGACCCAGTACTTC.

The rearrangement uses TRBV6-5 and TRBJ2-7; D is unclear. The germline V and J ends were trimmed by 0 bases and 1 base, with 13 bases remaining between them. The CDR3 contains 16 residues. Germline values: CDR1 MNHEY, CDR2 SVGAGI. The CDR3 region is CASSYSSIAGSYEQYF. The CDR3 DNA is TGTGCCAGCAGTTACTCGTCGATAGCAGGTTCCTACGAGCAGTACTTC.

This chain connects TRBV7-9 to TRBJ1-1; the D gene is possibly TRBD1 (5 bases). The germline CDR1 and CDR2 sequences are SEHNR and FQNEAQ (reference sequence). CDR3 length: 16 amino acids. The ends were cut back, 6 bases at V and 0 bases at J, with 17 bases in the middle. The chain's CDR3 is CASRPPGLRMNTEAFF. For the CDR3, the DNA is TGTGCCAGCAGACCGCCGGGACTTCGGATGAACACTGAAGCTTTCTTT.

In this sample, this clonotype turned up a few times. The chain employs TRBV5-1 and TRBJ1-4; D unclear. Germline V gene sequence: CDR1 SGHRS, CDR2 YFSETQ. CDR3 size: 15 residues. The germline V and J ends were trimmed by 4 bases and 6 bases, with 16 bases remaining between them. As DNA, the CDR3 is TGCGCCAGCAGCGTCCCCGGGCCAACGGATGAAAAACTGTTTTTT. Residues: CASSVPGPTDEKLFF. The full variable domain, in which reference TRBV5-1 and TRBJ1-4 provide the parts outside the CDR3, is KAGVTQTPRYLIKTRGQQVTLSCSPISGHRSVSWYQQTPGQGLQFLFEYFSETQRNKGNFPGRFSGRQFSNSRSEMNVSTLELGDSALYLCASSVPGPTDEKLFFGSGTQLSVL.

The CDR3 DNA reads as TGTGCCAGCAGCTTTAGGGCAGCTAACTATGGCTACACCTTC. Its protein is CASSFRAANYGYTF. This chain connects TRBV7-9 to TRBJ1-2; no firm D call. CDR3 length: 14 residues. V lost 3 bases, J lost 0 bases, and 8 bases lay in between. CDR1 and CDR2 (germline): SEHNR, FQNEAQ (reference sequence).

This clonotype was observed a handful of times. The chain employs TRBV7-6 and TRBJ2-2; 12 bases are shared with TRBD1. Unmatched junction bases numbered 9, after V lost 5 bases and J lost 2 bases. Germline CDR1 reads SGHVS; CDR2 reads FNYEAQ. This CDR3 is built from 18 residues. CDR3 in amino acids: CASSLRDRGQGNTGELFF. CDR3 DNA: TGTGCCAGCAGCCTCCGGGACAGGGGGCAGGGTAACACCGGGGAGCTGTTTTTT. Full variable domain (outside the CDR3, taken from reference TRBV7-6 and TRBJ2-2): GAGVSQSPRYKVTKRGQDVALRCDPISGHVSLYWYRQALGQGPEFLTYFNYEAQQDKSGLPNDRFSAERPEGSISTLTIQRTEQRDSAMYRCASSLRDRGQGNTGELFFGEGSRLTVL.

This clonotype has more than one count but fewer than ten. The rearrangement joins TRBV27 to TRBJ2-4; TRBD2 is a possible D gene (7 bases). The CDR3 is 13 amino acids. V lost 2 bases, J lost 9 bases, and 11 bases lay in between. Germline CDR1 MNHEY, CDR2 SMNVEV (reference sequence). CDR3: CASSLAGEGIQYF. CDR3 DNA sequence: TGTGCCAGCAGTTTAGCAGGGGAGGGCATTCAGTACTTC.